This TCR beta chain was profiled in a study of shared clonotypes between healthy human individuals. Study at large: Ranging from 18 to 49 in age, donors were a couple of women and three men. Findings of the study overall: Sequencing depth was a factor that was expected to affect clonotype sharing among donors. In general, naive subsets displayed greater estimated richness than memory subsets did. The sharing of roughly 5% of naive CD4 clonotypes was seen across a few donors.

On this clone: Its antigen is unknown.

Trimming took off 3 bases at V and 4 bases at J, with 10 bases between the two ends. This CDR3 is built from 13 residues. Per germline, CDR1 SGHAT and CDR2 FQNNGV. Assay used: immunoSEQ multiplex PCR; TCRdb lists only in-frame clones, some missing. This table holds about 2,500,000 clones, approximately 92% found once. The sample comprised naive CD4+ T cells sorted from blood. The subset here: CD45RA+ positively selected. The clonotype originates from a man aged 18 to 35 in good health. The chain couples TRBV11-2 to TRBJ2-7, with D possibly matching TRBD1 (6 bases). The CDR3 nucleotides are TGTGCCAGCAGCTTTCGGCAGGGGTACGAGCAGTACTTC. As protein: CASSFRQGYEQYF.